This entry lists 21 T cell receptor beta chains sequenced from one sample in a study of T cell responses to AZD1222 COVID-19 vaccine (dated by TCRdb to the early 2020s). Library generation was performed with the immunoSEQ multiplex PCR assay. This is the immuneACCESS table as TCRdb keeps it, with only in-frame sequences that have V and J called. A part of the clones is gone; compared with another copy, unresolved V genes explain less than half, and the rest is unexplained. This sample lists roughly 100,000 clones; roughly nine tenths were detected once. Jointly, the top ten make up approximately 25% of the sample. The time point label corresponds to: baseline before first vaccination. This specimen was peripheral blood, taken on day 0 of AZD1222 vaccination. These receptors were obtained from an adult in good health.

This chain links TRBV6-4 with TRBJ2-3, with D unclear. Trimming cost V 0 bases and J 5 bases, with 6 bases left between them. Germline lookup yields CDR1 MRHNA and CDR2 SNTAGT. This CDR3 is built from 13 residues. The CDR3 nucleotides read TGTGCCAGCAGTGACTCGATGGGAGATACGCAGTATTTT. This translates into CASSDSMGDTQYF.

This chain joins TRBV12-3 or TRBV12-4 and TRBJ2-2; D possibly corresponds to TRBD1 (6 bases). The CDR3 covers 13 residues. Trimming stripped 6 bases from V and 5 bases from J, with 10 bases between. The CDR3 DNA reads as TGTGCCAGCAGACTGGGACAAACCGGGGAGCTGTTTTTT. Residues: CASRLGQTGELFF.

In DNA form, the CDR3 reads TGTGCCAGCAGTTCCTTTTACGAGCAGTACTTC. Its protein is CASSSFYEQYF. The chain is built from TRBV6-5 and TRBJ2-7, with D unresolved. This CDR3 spans 11 amino acids. The V end was cut by 4 bases, the J end by 4 bases, with 5 bases between. The V gene's germline CDR1 is MNHEY and CDR2 SVGAGI.

V usage is TRBV29-1 and J usage is TRBJ2-7; 12 nucleotides agree with TRBD1. J lost 5 bases, V lost 3 bases, and 8 bases had no gene match. This CDR3 region has 15 residues. Germline CDR1 SQVTM, CDR2 ANQGSEA. The CDR3 region is CSVEGQGASRHEQYF. As DNA, the CDR3 is TGCAGCGTTGAGGGACAGGGGGCCTCCCGCCACGAGCAGTACTTC.

The chain employs TRBV28 and TRBJ1-6; 7 bases agree with TRBD1. The length of the CDR3 is 14 residues. Germline V gives CDR1 MDHEN, CDR2 SYDVKM. Trimming took 9 bases from V and 8 from J; bases not matched to a gene: 10. The DNA of the CDR3 is TGTGCCAGTGAACCGGGACAGAGGCATTCACCCCTCCACTTT. Amino acid sequence: CASEPGQRHSPLHF.

The chain is built from TRBV7-3 and TRBJ2-2, with 8 bases identical to TRBD2. Trimming cost V 6 bases and J 5 bases; bases outside gene matches: 8. The CDR3 covers 15 residues. Germline V CDR1 and CDR2: SGHTA, FQGTGA. The CDR3 spells CASRPPGLVTGELFF. CDR3 DNA: TGTGCCAGCAGGCCTCCGGGACTAGTTACCGGGGAGCTGTTTTTT.

The V call is TRBV21-1, the J call TRBJ2-2; the listed D gene, TRBD2, was not tested against the DNA. TRBV21-1 counts as a pseudogene. This CDR3 has 14 residues. CDR3: CASSKETSTGELFF. CDR3 bases: TGTGCCAGCAGCAAAGAGACTAGTACCGGGGAGCTGTTTTTT.

The chain links TRBV5-1 to TRBJ2-3; a weak D match, TRBD2 (6 bases). V lost 1 base, J lost 2 bases, and 20 bases lay in between. Looked up from germline, CDR1 is SGHRS and CDR2 is YFSETQ. This CDR3 region has 18 residues. CDR3 sequence reads: CASSLNAGGRVNTDTQYF. CDR3 coding DNA: TGCGCCAGCAGCTTGAATGCAGGAGGGCGAGTAAACACAGATACGCAGTATTTT.

Written as DNA, the CDR3 is TGTGCCAGCAGCGACACTAGAAGCAATGAGCAGTTCTTC. This codes for CASSDTRSNEQFF. The chain employs TRBV6-5 and TRBJ2-1; weak D call: TRBD2 (5 bases). The CDR3 covers 13 residues. The V and J ends lost 6 bases and 6 bases respectively, with 12 bases between them. The germline V gene encodes CDR1 MNHEY and CDR2 SVGAGI.

The chain carries TRBV13 and TRBJ2-7, with D possibly TRBD1 on 6 matching bases. The germline V gene has CDR1 PRHDT and CDR2 FYEKMQ (reference sequence). V gave up 8 bases and J gave up 5 bases, with 19 bases separating them. The length of the CDR3 is 14 residues. CDR3 coding DNA: TGTGCCAGCTCCCAGGGGACGATGCGAGACGAGCAGTACTTC. Translated: CASSQGTMRDEQYF.

This chain joins TRBV15 and TRBJ2-7; 10 bases map to TRBD1. The ends lost 1 base at V and 5 bases at J; junction bases unmatched: 5. Germline CDR1 and CDR2: LNHNV and YYDKDF (reference sequence). The CDR3 totals 15 residues. CDR3: CATSRAGTGAHEQYF. CDR3 DNA: TGTGCCACCAGCAGAGCCGGGACAGGGGCCCACGAGCAGTACTTC.

The rearrangement uses TRBV19 and TRBJ1-2; TRBD1 agrees at 10 bases. The CDR3 extends over 16 amino acids. Germline loops: CDR1 LNHDA, CDR2 SQIVND (reference sequence). V shed 6 bases and J 4 bases; nucleotides not matched to a gene: 11. Here the CDR3 reads CASSGPRQGASYGYTF. The CDR3 nucleotides read TGTGCCAGTAGCGGGCCGAGACAGGGGGCCTCCTATGGCTACACCTTC.

V is TRBV19 and J is TRBJ1-2; tentatively, D is TRBD1 (6 bases). The CDR3 loop spans 12 amino acids. V was clipped by 6 bases and J by 8 bases, with 13 bases between them. Germline V gene data show CDR1 as LNHDA and CDR2 as SQIVND (reference sequence). The CDR3 reads CASSQQGGGYTF. The DNA of the CDR3 is TGTGCCAGTAGCCAACAGGGCGGGGGCTACACCTTC.

This rearrangement joins TRBV12-5 to TRBJ2-2; D possibly corresponds to TRBD1 (7 bases). The ends were cut back, 5 bases at V and 3 bases at J, with 19 bases in the middle. The CDR3 contains 17 residues. The germline V gene has CDR1 LGHNT and CDR2 FRNRAP. This CDR3 is CASGLRGFPGDTGELFF. CDR3 coding DNA: TGTGCTAGTGGTCTCAGGGGGTTTCCGGGGGACACCGGGGAGCTGTTTTTT.

The chain has TRBV7-9 and TRBJ2-7; unclear D gene. This CDR3 comprises 11 residues. The V gene's germline CDR1 is SEHNR and CDR2 FQNEAQ (reference sequence). V was clipped by 4 bases and J by 3 bases, with 4 bases between them. CDR3 in amino acids: CASSSFYEQYF. CDR3 bases: TGTGCCAGCAGCTCCTTCTACGAGCAGTACTTC.

This chain uses TRBV4-3 with TRBJ2-1; D is unclear. Germline V CDR1 and CDR2: LGHNA, YSLEER. The ends were cut back, 3 bases at V and 8 bases at J, with 11 bases in the middle. The CDR3 totals 13 residues. CDR3 nucleotides: TGCGCCAGCAGCCATTCCCCCCGGGATGAGCAGTTCTTC. It translates to CASSHSPRDEQFF.

This clone was recorded once. The rearrangement links TRBV15 to TRBJ2-7, with 9 bases lining up with TRBD1. This CDR3 has 16 amino acids. The germline gives CDR1 LNHNV, CDR2 YYDKDF (reference sequence). The V gene end was trimmed by 3 bases and the J gene end by 1 base; junction bases not matched to a gene: 7. CDR3 residues: CATSSHGQGKSYEQYF. CDR3 in DNA: TGTGCCACCAGCAGCCACGGACAGGGGAAATCCTACGAGCAGTACTTC.

As to this clone: This same CDR3 is encoded by further DNA sequences in the sample. The chain employs TRBV12-3 or TRBV12-4 and TRBJ1-5; D gene unclear. CDR3 length equals 13 residues. V was pared by 3 bases and J by 4 bases, with 7 bases between. CDR3 residues: CASSFAANQPQHF. CDR3 DNA: TGTGCCAGCAGTTTTGCTGCGAATCAGCCCCAGCATTTT.

The sample holds a few counts of this clone. This rearrangement joins TRBV9 to TRBJ1-4; maybe TRBD1 (5 bases). The CDR3 has 14 amino acids. Trimming shortened V by 3 bases and J by 8 bases, and 14 bases separated the two germline ends. Germline CDR1 and CDR2: SGDLS and YYNGEE. The CDR3 here is CASSEGPENEKLFF. DNA of the CDR3: TGTGCCAGCAGCGAGGGACCCGAGAACGAAAAACTGTTTTTT.

The chain joins TRBV5-6 to TRBJ1-2; D call uncertain. V lost 4 bases to trimming and J lost 5 bases, with 15 bases between them. The CDR3 totals 14 residues. Germline V CDR1 and CDR2: SGHDT, YYEEEE. CDR3 residues: CASSQGLFGYGYTF. The CDR3 DNA sequence: TGTGCCAGCAGCCAAGGACTTTTTGGGTATGGCTACACCTTC.

The chain has TRBV7-2 and TRBJ1-4; D not resolved. The CDR3 runs 13 residues. V was cut by 3 bases and J by 6 bases, with 8 bases left in between. Germline V gene sequence: CDR1 SGHTA, CDR2 FQGNSA. CDR3 bases: TGTGCCAGCAGCTTTTACGGGGATGAAAAACTGTTTTTT. It codes for CASSFYGDEKLFF. The variable domain in full, completed from reference TRBV7-2 and TRBJ1-4, reads GAGVSQSPSNKVTEKGKDVELRCDPISGHTALYWYRQSLGQGLEFLIYFQGNSAPDKSGLPSDRFSAERTGGSVSTLTIQRTQQEDSAVYLCASSFYGDEKLFFGSGTQLSVL.